The 15 T cell receptor beta chains given below trace back to one sample, sequenced in a study of blood T cell repertoires in COVID-19. The method was immunoSEQ multiplex PCR; TCRdb's version includes in-frame clones alone and lacks a portion of them. The sample carries about 130,000 clones, 80% to 90% recorded once. Input material: PBMCs or T cells enriched from blood (not recorded which). The receptors originated from a man aged 50 to 60 who had recovered from COVID-19.

This chain links TRBV5-1 with TRBJ2-2; TRBD1 agrees at 9 bases. CDR3 size: 15 residues. The ends lost 4 bases at V and 4 bases at J; junction bases unmatched: 5. Germline CDR1 SGHRS, CDR2 YFSETQ. The CDR3 spells CASSPDRGLTGELFF. CDR3 sequence (DNA): TGCGCCAGCAGCCCGGACAGGGGCCTCACCGGGGAGCTGTTTTTT.

The rearrangement joins TRBV6-2 or TRBV6-3 to TRBJ1-2; D is undetermined. V lost 2 bases and J lost 4, with 5 bases in between. Germline values: CDR1 MNHEY, CDR2 SVGEGT. This CDR3 has 12 amino acids. The CDR3 DNA is TGTGCCAGCAGTTACGCCAGCTATGGCTACACCTTC. Translated: CASSYASYGYTF.

The gene calls are TRBV5-4 and TRBJ1-2; D perhaps matches TRBD1 (6 bases). Germline V lookup: CDR1 SGHNT, CDR2 YYREEE (reference sequence). CDR3 length: 14 residues. Trimming took off 4 bases at V and 3 bases at J, with 13 bases between the two ends. As DNA, the CDR3 is TGTGCCAGCAGCCCCGCGGGGGGCGACTATGGCTACACCTTC. Residues: CASSPAGGDYGYTF. The variable domain in full, completed from reference TRBV5-4 and TRBJ1-2, reads ETGVTQSPTHLIKTRGQQVTLRCSSQSGHNTVSWYQQALGQGPQFIFQYYREEENGRGNFPPRFSGLQFPNYSSELNVNALELDDSALYLCASSPAGGDYGYTFGSGTRLTVV.

The chain couples TRBV30 to TRBJ1-2, with a possible D match to TRBD1 (6 bases). Germline V gene lookup returns CDR1 GTSNPN and CDR2 SVGIG (reference sequence). The CDR3 totals 13 residues. V was cut by 3 bases and J by 4 bases, with 12 bases left in between. CDR3 DNA: TGTGCCTGGAGGGAAGGGGGAGTCTATGGCTACACCTTC. It translates to CAWREGGVYGYTF.

CDR3 residues: CASSLSSYNSPLHF. DNA of the CDR3: TGTGCCAGCAGCCTCAGCTCCTATAATTCACCCCTCCACTTT. This chain links TRBV7-9 with TRBJ1-6; the D is unclear. Per the germline V gene, CDR1 is SEHNR and CDR2 is FQNEAQ (reference sequence). This CDR3 has 14 residues. Trimming removed 5 bases from V and 0 bases from J, with 5 bases in between. The full variable domain, in which reference TRBV7-9 and TRBJ1-6 provide the parts outside the CDR3, is DTGVSQNPRHKITKRGQNVTFRCDPISEHNRLYWYRQTLGQGPEFLTYFQNEAQLEKSRLLSDRFSAERPKGSFSTLEIQRTEQGDSAMYLCASSLSSYNSPLHFGNGTRLTVT.

This chain uses TRBV7-2 with TRBJ1-2; 7 nucleotides match TRBD1. Germline loops: CDR1 SGHTA, CDR2 FQGNSA. V lost 5 bases to trimming and J lost 3 bases; unmatched junction nucleotides: 9. The CDR3 is 15 amino acids. This CDR3 is CASSPGTALYYGYTF. In nucleotides, the CDR3 is TGTGCCAGCAGCCCCGGGACAGCGCTGTACTATGGCTACACCTTC.

This chain connects TRBV12-3 or TRBV12-4 to TRBJ1-2, with 7 bases identical to TRBD1. This CDR3 has 13 amino acids. The V segment lost 7 bases and the J segment 5 bases; nucleotides outside the gene matches: 7. CDR3 in amino acids: CASNPGTVYGYTF. CDR3 bases: TGTGCCAGCAACCCTGGGACAGTATATGGCTACACCTTC.

The rearrangement joins TRBV28 to TRBJ1-3, with a possible D match to TRBD1 (5 bases). V was cut by 8 bases and J by 0 bases, with 17 bases left in between. CDR3 size: 16 residues. The germline gives CDR1 MDHEN, CDR2 SYDVKM. CDR3 DNA: TGTGCCAGCTTGGGCTTTCGGGGGAACTCTGGAAACACCATATATTTT. It translates to CASLGFRGNSGNTIYF.

The chain combines TRBV11-3 with TRBJ2-1; 11 bases are shared with TRBD2. Germline CDR1 SGHNT, CDR2 YENEEA. This CDR3 is built from 15 residues. V gave up 5 bases and J gave up 7 bases; unmatched junction bases: 7. In nucleotides, the CDR3 is TGTGCCAGCAGCACACTAGCGGGAGACCCTAATGAGCAGTTCTTC. It translates to CASSTLAGDPNEQFF.

The gene calls are TRBV6-2 or TRBV6-3 and TRBJ2-7, with TRBD2 matching over 8 bases. CDR3 length: 15 residues. V dropped 5 bases and J dropped 0; count of bases not matched to a gene: 6. Germline V gene lookup returns CDR1 MNHEY and CDR2 SVGEGT. CDR3 protein: CASSRISGNSYEQYF. DNA for the CDR3: TGTGCCAGCAGTCGAATTAGCGGGAACTCCTACGAGCAGTACTTC.

The chain has TRBV6-5 and TRBJ1-2; possible D gene TRBD1, 5 bases. Trimming shortened V by 6 bases and J by 7 bases, and 15 bases separated the two germline ends. Looked up from germline, CDR1 is MNHEY and CDR2 is SVGAGI. The CDR3 extends over 13 amino acids. The CDR3 DNA follows: TGTGCCAGCAGCGGGGGTCTCTCCGGTGGCTACACCTTC. Amino acids: CASSGGLSGGYTF.

This chain connects TRBV4-3 to TRBJ2-7, with TRBD1 matching 7 bases. Looked up from germline, CDR1 is LGHNA and CDR2 is YSLEER. The CDR3 is made up of 16 amino acids. The V and J ends lost 3 bases and 3 bases, in that order; junction bases with no gene match: 11. CDR3 protein: CASSQKDRDFFYEQYF. The DNA of the CDR3 is TGCGCCAGCAGCCAGAAAGACAGGGATTTTTTCTACGAGCAGTACTTC.

The CDR3 bases are TGTGCCAGCTCCGTGATAGCGGGAGAGAATGAGCAGTTCTTC. Translation: CASSVIAGENEQFF. The rearrangement uses TRBV5-4 and TRBJ2-1; TRBD2 matches at 9 bases. Germline assignment: CDR1 SGHNT and CDR2 YYREEE (reference sequence). V trimming: 7 bases; J trimming: 7 bases; junction bases outside the gene matches: 9. This CDR3 is 14 amino acids long.

The rearrangement joins TRBV7-2 to TRBJ2-5, with 12 bases that match TRBD2. The CDR3 consists of 17 residues. CDR1 is SGHTA, CDR2 FQGNSA, per germline. Trimming took 4 bases from V and 4 from J; bases not matched to a gene: 10. The CDR3 protein is CASSSGLAGYAGETQYF. CDR3 nucleotides: TGTGCCAGCAGCTCCGGACTAGCGGGATACGCTGGAGAGACCCAGTACTTC.

The chain employs TRBV30 and TRBJ2-3; TRBD1 might be the D (7 bases). Germline V gene lookup returns CDR1 GTSNPN and CDR2 SVGIG (reference sequence). This CDR3 is 14 amino acids long. V lost 0 bases and J 1 base, leaving 8 bases between the germline ends. The CDR3 region has the DNA TGTGCCTGGAGTGTCAGGGGGGGCACAGATACGCAGTATTTT. It specifies CAWSVRGGTDTQYF.